These 3 T cell receptor beta chains were all obtained from the same sample, sequenced in a study of shared clonotypes between healthy human individuals. Measured with immunoSEQ multiplex PCR; TCRdb has only the in-frame clones, and not every one. The sample lists 950,000 to 1,100,000 clones, approximately 76% occurring once. The sample taken for sequencing was memory CD4+ T cells sorted from blood. Subset specified: CD45RA-negative fraction. These receptors all stem from a man aged 18 to 30 in good health.

The chain employs TRBV19 and TRBJ2-1; 7 bases align to TRBD1. CDR3 length equals 14 residues. Germline assignment: CDR1 LNHDA and CDR2 SQIVND (reference sequence). Trimming took 6 bases from V and 2 from J; bases not matched to a gene: 4. The CDR3 coding sequence is TGTGCCAGTAGGGATGGACAGGCCTACAATGAGCAGTTCTTC. It yields the protein CASRDGQAYNEQFF.

V and J are TRBV6-5 and TRBJ2-5; D uncertain. Germline-derived CDR1 and CDR2 are MNHEY and SVGAGI. The CDR3 has 15 amino acids. V lost 2 bases and J 5 bases, leaving 15 bases between the germline ends. The CDR3 loop is CASSYNPQVWETQYF. The CDR3 DNA sequence: TGTGCCAGCAGTTACAATCCCCAGGTTTGGGAGACCCAGTACTTC.

This chain uses TRBV9 with TRBJ2-3; D possibly corresponds to TRBD2 (6 bases). Trimming removed 6 bases from V and 4 bases from J, with 18 bases in between. CDR1 is SGDLS, CDR2 YYNGEE, per germline. This CDR3 is 15 amino acids long. The CDR3: CASNPGNGRPDTQYF. CDR3 bases: TGTGCCAGCAACCCAGGGAACGGGAGACCAGATACGCAGTATTTT.